The 29 T cell receptor beta chains presented below share a single source sample, sequenced in a study of beta chain features in type 1 diabetes. Since all of the isolated RNA was reverse transcribed, expressed TCRB transcripts were what got sequenced. TCRdb's copy holds only in-frame clones and misses some; the assay was immunoSEQ multiplex PCR. The sample carries 360,000 or so clones, about 20% recorded once. Sequencing used naive CD4+ T cells from blood. All receptors come from a woman aged 18-29 years in good health.

The J gene is TRBJ1-5, the V gene TRBV10-3; a possible D gene is TRBD1 (6 bases). The CDR3 length is 16 residues. Germline CDR1 is ENHRY and CDR2 is SYGVKD. Trimming stripped 4 bases from V and 2 bases from J, with 15 bases between. The CDR3 sequence is CAISGQGIQGNQPQHF. CDR3 nucleotides: TGTGCCATCAGTGGTCAGGGGATCCAAGGCAATCAGCCCCAGCATTTT.

This sequence joins TRBV5-1 and TRBJ2-7; maybe TRBD1 (6 bases). Deletions cut 4 bases from V and 1 base from J, with 12 bases between. The CDR3 runs to 14 residues. Germline V gene sequence: CDR1 SGHRS, CDR2 YFSETQ. CDR3 amino acids: CASSPRGRSYEQYF. DNA of the CDR3: TGCGCCAGCAGCCCCAGGGGAAGATCCTACGAGCAGTACTTC. Filled out from reference TRBV5-1 and TRBJ2-7, the complete variable domain reads KAGVTQTPRYLIKTRGQQVTLSCSPISGHRSVSWYQQTPGQGLQFLFEYFSETQRNKGNFPGRFSGRQFSNSRSEMNVSTLELGDSALYLCASSPRGRSYEQYFGPGTRLTVT.

The chain uses TRBV7-2 and TRBJ2-2; the match to TRBD2 covers 8 bases. The CDR3 runs to 16 residues. Germline V CDR1 and CDR2: SGHTA, FQGNSA. J lost 5 bases, V lost 0 bases, and 5 bases had no gene match. The CDR3 bases are TGTGCCAGCAGCTTAGCCGGGACTAGTAATACCGGGGAGCTGTTTTTT. Residues: CASSLAGTSNTGELFF.

This clone has a handful of counts. This chain links TRBV19 with TRBJ1-5, with 8 bases lining up with TRBD1. The J segment lost 6 bases and the V segment lost 4 bases, leaving 5 bases of the junction unmatched. This CDR3 contains 14 residues. Per germline, CDR1 LNHDA and CDR2 SQIVND (reference sequence). The CDR3 coding sequence is TGTGCCAGTAGTACAGGGGGCTTGGGTCAGCCCCAGCATTTT. Its translation is CASSTGGLGQPQHF.

This clone showed up just a few times. CDR3 residues: CASSLQENEQFF. For the CDR3, the DNA is TGCGCCAGCAGCCTACAGGAGAATGAGCAGTTCTTC. The V call is TRBV4-3, the J call TRBJ2-1, with D tentatively TRBD1 (5 bases). Trimming shortened V by 4 bases and J by 7 bases, and 8 bases separated the two germline ends. Germline-derived CDR1 and CDR2 are LGHNA and YSLEER. This CDR3 has 12 amino acids.

This clone appeared a few times. The chain combines TRBV7-2 with TRBJ2-5, with D tentatively TRBD1 (5 bases). This CDR3 is built from 13 residues. V lost 2 bases and J 2 bases, leaving 6 bases between the germline ends. Per the germline V gene, CDR1 is SGHTA and CDR2 is FQGNSA. This CDR3 is CASSLNRQETQYF. CDR3 nucleotide sequence: TGTGCCAGCAGCTTAAACAGGCAAGAGACCCAGTACTTC.

This clone was counted only a few times. V gene TRBV7-2 combines with J gene TRBJ2-5, with TRBD2 identical over 13 bases. Germline V gene lookup returns CDR1 SGHTA and CDR2 FQGNSA. Trimming at V came to 2 bases and at J to 5 bases, leaving 11 bases not matched to a gene. The CDR3 is 18 amino acids. CDR3 sequence (DNA): TGTGCCAGCAGCTTAAGTCTCCTACTAGCGGGGGGGCTGGAGACCCAGTACTTC. Its translation is CASSLSLLLAGGLETQYF.

This clone was counted between two and nine times. The CDR3: CASSRAGEETQYF. The CDR3 DNA reads TGTGCCAGTTCTCGGGCGGGGGAAGAGACCCAGTACTTC. V is TRBV19 and J is TRBJ2-5; TRBD2 aligns across 7 bases. The CDR3 totals 13 residues. The V gene's germline CDR1 is LNHDA and CDR2 SQIVND (reference sequence). Trimming took 8 bases from V and 3 from J; bases not matched to a gene: 6.

This clone was observed a handful of times. The chain links TRBV9 to TRBJ1-4, with D unclear. Germline lookup yields CDR1 SGDLS and CDR2 YYNGEE. This CDR3 region has 14 residues. V was pared by 2 bases and J by 0 bases, with 5 bases between. Here the CDR3 DNA reads TGTGCCAGCAGCGTTTCTTCAACTAATGAAAAACTGTTTTTT. Residues: CASSVSSTNEKLFF.

This clone was seen more than once but under ten times. The chain joins TRBV7-2 to TRBJ1-4; D not resolved. Germline V gene sequence: CDR1 SGHTA, CDR2 FQGNSA. The ends were cut back, 3 bases at V and 7 bases at J, with 12 bases in the middle. This CDR3 comprises 14 residues. CDR3: CASSFRQASEKLFF. Here the CDR3 DNA reads TGTGCCAGCAGCTTTCGGCAGGCCAGTGAAAAACTGTTTTTT. The full variable domain, rest sourced from reference TRBV7-2 and TRBJ1-4, is GAGVSQSPSNKVTEKGKDVELRCDPISGHTALYWYRQSLGQGLEFLIYFQGNSAPDKSGLPSDRFSAERTGGSVSTLTIQRTQQEDSAVYLCASSFRQASEKLFFGSGTQLSVL.

The rearrangement joins TRBV5-6 to TRBJ2-1; tentatively, D is TRBD1 (5 bases). The CDR3 is 16 amino acids. Germline values: CDR1 SGHDT, CDR2 YYEEEE. With 4 bases removed from V and 0 bases from J, the gap between germline ends came to 14 bases. The CDR3 DNA reads TGTGCCAGCAGCCGCAGACAGTCCAGCTCCTACAATGAGCAGTTCTTC. Translation: CASSRRQSSSYNEQFF.

The rearrangement joins TRBV25-1 to TRBJ2-7, with 9 positions matching TRBD1. V trimming: 8 bases; J trimming: 2 bases; junction bases outside the gene matches: 7. The CDR3 consists of 14 residues. Germline assignment: CDR1 MGHDK and CDR2 SYGVNS. The CDR3 region is CASAGGTGPYEQYF. The CDR3 DNA is TGTGCCAGCGCCGGGGGGACAGGGCCCTACGAGCAGTACTTC.

The gene calls are TRBV15 and TRBJ2-7; no clear D gene. Germline CDR1 LNHNV, CDR2 YYDKDF (reference sequence). The ends were cut back, 0 bases at V and 6 bases at J, with 15 bases in the middle. This CDR3 spans 15 amino acids. Written as DNA, the CDR3 is TGTGCCACCAGCAGAGATAGGCGGTGGCGCTTCGAGCAGTACTTC. Its protein is CATSRDRRWRFEQYF.

The sample holds a few counts of this clone. This chain uses TRBV5-6 with TRBJ1-2; D possibly corresponds to TRBD1 (5 bases). The CDR3 length is 13 residues. Trimming shortened V by 2 bases and J by 9 bases, and 14 bases separated the two germline ends. Germline-derived CDR1 and CDR2 are SGHDT and YYEEEE. The CDR3 here is CASSFRGTGSYTF. CDR3 DNA: TGTGCCAGCAGCTTTAGGGGCACTGGAAGCTACACCTTC.

The rearrangement uses TRBV5-1 and TRBJ2-1; 7 positions match TRBD2. This CDR3 has 15 residues. J gave up 2 bases and V 0 bases, and 2 bases lay outside the gene matches. The germline V gene has CDR1 SGHRS and CDR2 YFSETQ. CDR3 in amino acids: CASSLGGRAYNEQFF. CDR3 coding DNA: TGCGCCAGCAGCTTGGGAGGGAGGGCCTACAATGAGCAGTTCTTC. Full variable domain (outside the CDR3, taken from reference TRBV5-1 and TRBJ2-1): KAGVTQTPRYLIKTRGQQVTLSCSPISGHRSVSWYQQTPGQGLQFLFEYFSETQRNKGNFPGRFSGRQFSNSRSEMNVSTLELGDSALYLCASSLGGRAYNEQFFGPGTRLTVL.

The gene calls are TRBV7-2 and TRBJ2-5; D may be TRBD2 (6 bases). Trimming took 1 base from V and 5 from J, leaving 11 bases between them. The CDR3 consists of 14 residues. Germline V gene lookup returns CDR1 SGHTA and CDR2 FQGNSA. The CDR3 reads CASSLVAGPETQYF. Written as DNA, the CDR3 is TGTGCCAGCAGCTTAGTGGCGGGGCCGGAGACCCAGTACTTC.

This clone was seen only a few times. J is TRBJ2-7 and V is TRBV5-1; D is possibly TRBD2 (5 bases). This CDR3 is built from 15 residues. Germline V gene lookup returns CDR1 SGHRS and CDR2 YFSETQ. Trimming pared 6 bases from V and 3 bases from J, leaving 19 bases between. As DNA, the CDR3 is TGCGCCAGCACCTCAACCGGGGTGAGCGTCTACGAGCAGTACTTC. Residues: CASTSTGVSVYEQYF.

The rearrangement links TRBV29-1 to TRBJ2-2; 8 nucleotides match TRBD2. Trimming cost V 0 bases and J 4 bases; bases outside gene matches: 4. CDR1 SQVTM and CDR2 ANQGSEA come from the germline V gene. The CDR3 is 15 residues long. CDR3 residues: CSVEDRGGVTGELFF. CDR3 sequence (DNA): TGCAGCGTTGAAGATCGGGGGGGCGTCACCGGGGAGCTGTTTTTT.

The genes are TRBV14 and TRBJ2-1; 8 bases line up with TRBD2. The CDR3 spans 16 residues. Germline CDR1 SGHDN, CDR2 FVKESK. V lost 4 bases, J lost 8 bases, and 13 bases stayed unmatched. CDR3 protein: CASSRLGGAGGDEQFF. CDR3 coding DNA: TGTGCCAGCAGCCGCCTCGGAGGCGCGGGAGGAGATGAGCAGTTCTTC.

The chain uses TRBV11-2 and TRBJ2-1; TRBD2 aligns across 7 bases. The CDR3 totals 15 residues. V was pared by 1 base and J by 4 bases, with 4 bases of the junction left unmatched. Germline V gene sequence: CDR1 SGHAT, CDR2 FQNNGV. The CDR3 nucleotides read TGTGCCAGCAGCTTAGGTGTGGGAGGGTACAATGAGCAGTTCTTC. It is translated as CASSLGVGGYNEQFF.

This clone appeared a few times. The genes are TRBV6-4 and TRBJ2-3; 7 bases line up with TRBD2. Germline CDR1 is MRHNA and CDR2 is SNTAGT. Trimming removed 0 bases from V and 1 base from J; junction bases left unmatched: 7. CDR3 length: 17 residues. The chain's CDR3 is CASSDSSSGLGTDTQYF. CDR3 DNA sequence: TGTGCCAGCAGTGACTCAAGTAGCGGGCTAGGCACAGATACGCAGTATTTT.

The chain carries TRBV5-1 and TRBJ2-1; 8 positions match TRBD2. Germline CDR1 reads SGHRS; CDR2 reads YFSETQ. CDR3 length equals 15 residues. Trimming cost V 0 bases and J 5 bases; bases outside gene matches: 4. Here the CDR3 reads CASSLEGLEHNEQFF. The CDR3 DNA reads TGCGCCAGCAGCTTGGAGGGACTAGAACACAATGAGCAGTTCTTC. The variable domain in full, with the rest retrieved from reference TRBV5-1 and TRBJ2-1, is KAGVTQTPRYLIKTRGQQVTLSCSPISGHRSVSWYQQTPGQGLQFLFEYFSETQRNKGNFPGRFSGRQFSNSRSEMNVSTLELGDSALYLCASSLEGLEHNEQFFGPGTRLTVL.

There are a few counts of this clone. The chain carries TRBV15 and TRBJ2-2; TRBD2 matches 11 bases. Germline V gene sequence: CDR1 LNHNV, CDR2 YYDKDF (reference sequence). The ends lost 5 bases at V and 9 bases at J; junction bases unmatched: 5. The CDR3 has 14 amino acids. The chain's CDR3 is CATSQTTSGRELFF. The CDR3 nucleotides read TGTGCCACCAGCCAAACGACTAGCGGGAGGGAGCTGTTTTTT.

This clone was seen only a few times. The chain employs TRBV18 and TRBJ1-2; no clear D. Germline V gives CDR1 KGHSH, CDR2 LQKENI. There are 14 residues in the CDR3. V lost 4 bases, J lost 7 bases, and 16 bases lay in between. The CDR3 reads CASSRSGVEGGYTF. Here the CDR3 DNA reads TGTGCCAGCTCACGATCGGGAGTTGAGGGTGGCTACACCTTC.

Notes on this clone: The same CDR3 can be traced to other DNA sequences in this sample. The chain combines TRBV9 with TRBJ1-6; possible D gene TRBD1, 5 bases. Germline-derived CDR1 and CDR2 are SGDLS and YYNGEE. CDR3 length: 13 residues. Trimming left V 0 bases short and J 10 bases short, with 8 bases between. CDR3 in amino acids: CASSVAGDSPLHF. CDR3 nucleotide sequence: TGTGCCAGCAGCGTAGCGGGGGACTCACCCCTCCACTTT. The variable domain in full, completed from reference TRBV9 and TRBJ1-6, reads DSGVTQTPKHLITATGQRVTLRCSPRSGDLSVYWYQQSLDQGLQFLIQYYNGEERAKGNILERFSAQQFPDLHSELNLSSLELGDSALYFCASSVAGDSPLHFGNGTRLTVT.

The chain uses TRBV7-9 and TRBJ1-2; 7 nucleotides match TRBD1. The germline V gene encodes CDR1 SEHNR and CDR2 FQNEAQ (reference sequence). V dropped 5 bases and J dropped 5; count of bases not matched to a gene: 11. The CDR3 is 15 amino acids. The CDR3 bases are TGTGCCAGCAGCACCGCCGGGACAGCGGATTATGGCTACACCTTC. Translating gives CASSTAGTADYGYTF.

The rearrangement joins TRBV4-1 to TRBJ1-6; D possibly corresponds to TRBD1 (5 bases). The germline V gene has CDR1 MGHRA and CDR2 YSYEKL. The V and J ends lost 2 bases and 9 bases respectively, with 14 bases between them. This CDR3 spans 15 amino acids. This CDR3 is CASSQRDFQGSPLHF. The CDR3 nucleotides are TGCGCCAGCAGCCAACGGGACTTCCAGGGTTCACCCCTCCACTTT.

This clone has a handful of counts. The chain has TRBV4-1 and TRBJ2-3, with 10 positions matching TRBD2. CDR3 length: 15 amino acids. Germline V CDR1 and CDR2: MGHRA, YSYEKL. The junction had 3 bases not matched to a gene; V was cut back by 1 base and J by 5 bases. The CDR3 nucleotides read TGCGCCAGCAGCCAAGGGAGGACTAGCGGAGATACGCAGTATTTT. It is translated as CASSQGRTSGDTQYF.

This clone has just a few counts. The chain links TRBV7-2 to TRBJ2-5; tentatively, D is TRBD1 (5 bases). The CDR3 has 13 residues. The germline V gene has CDR1 SGHTA and CDR2 FQGNSA. The V gene lost 6 bases and the J gene lost 2 bases, with 10 bases spanning the gap. CDR3 DNA sequence: TGTGCCAGCAGTCCAGACAGACAAGAGACCCAGTACTTC. Its protein is CASSPDRQETQYF.